This entry lists 11 T cell receptor beta chains sequenced from one sample in a study of control samples from healthy donors and cancer patients (dated by TCRdb to about 2020). Libraries were built with the immunoSEQ multiplex PCR assay. The table comes from immuneACCESS by way of TCRdb, which keeps in-frame sequences with V and J called. Part of the clones is missing from these tables; in studies checked, under half for an unresolved V gene and the rest for unknown reasons. The sample records approximately 150,000 clones, roughly nine tenths of which are singletons. The ten top clones hold approximately 7% of the sample. The sequenced sample consisted of blood. Receptor source: a man younger than 35 in good health.

The chain couples TRBV6-5 to TRBJ1-1; D is uncertain. Germline CDR1 and CDR2: MNHEY and SVGAGI. Trimming removed 6 bases from V and 6 bases from J, with 11 bases in between. The CDR3 length is 12 residues. The CDR3 DNA is TGTGCCAGCAGAGCGGAAGAGTCTGAAGCTTTCTTT. Its protein is CASRAEESEAFF.

This chain joins TRBV11-2 and TRBJ2-1; possibly TRBD1 for D (6 bases). The CDR3 extends over 14 amino acids. Trimming cost V 1 base and J 6 bases, with 10 bases left between them. Germline V CDR1 and CDR2: SGHAT, FQNNGV. CDR3 coding DNA: TGTGCCAGCAGCTTAGCCGGGACAACCAATGAGCAGTTCTTC. The encoded protein is CASSLAGTTNEQFF.

The J gene is TRBJ2-1, the V gene TRBV19; 7 positions agree with TRBD1. The CDR3 contains 13 residues. V was pared by 6 bases and J by 10 bases, with 9 bases of the junction left unmatched. Germline-derived CDR1 and CDR2 are LNHDA and SQIVND (reference sequence). The CDR3 reads CASSGDSWEEQFF. The CDR3 DNA sequence: TGTGCCAGTAGCGGGGACAGTTGGGAGGAGCAGTTCTTC.

This chain joins TRBV28 and TRBJ2-3; 10 bases are shared with TRBD1. Germline-derived CDR1 and CDR2 are MDHEN and SYDVKM. The ends lost 6 bases at V and 5 bases at J; junction bases unmatched: 8. The CDR3 length is 15 residues. The CDR3 DNA is TGTGCCAGCAGCACCGGGACAGGGGCCAAAGATACGCAGTATTTT. Its translation: CASSTGTGAKDTQYF.

V usage is TRBV2 and J usage is TRBJ2-3; D is ambiguous. The CDR3 is made up of 15 amino acids. Germline assignment: CDR1 SNHLY and CDR2 FYNNEI. The germline V and J ends were trimmed by 6 bases and 0 bases, with 13 bases remaining between them. CDR3 DNA sequence: TGTGCCAGCAGCCTGGGCCTCCCTAGCACAGATACGCAGTATTTT. Protein sequence: CASSLGLPSTDTQYF.

The V gene is TRBV18, the J gene TRBJ1-6; no reliable D call. The CDR3 loop spans 15 amino acids. Per the germline V gene, CDR1 is KGHSH and CDR2 is LQKENI. V was clipped by 10 bases and J by 0 bases, with 13 bases between them. CDR3 nucleotide sequence: TGTGCCACCTCCTACGCCGCCTCCTATAATTCACCCCTCCACTTT. Residues: CATSYAASYNSPLHF.

The genes are TRBV2 and TRBJ2-7; TRBD1 agrees at 8 bases. The germline CDR1 and CDR2 sequences are SNHLY and FYNNEI. Unmatched junction bases numbered 1, after V lost 4 bases and J lost 2 bases. The CDR3 covers 13 residues. CDR3 bases: TGTGCCAGCAGTGGGACAGGGACCTACGAGCAGTACTTC. Its protein product is CASSGTGTYEQYF.

This chain joins TRBV3-1 (or the pseudogene TRBV3-2) and TRBJ1-2; D is unresolved. Germline values: CDR1 LGHDT, CDR2 YNNKEL (reference sequence). V was pared by 8 bases and J by 8 bases, with 6 bases between. This CDR3 is built from 9 residues. The CDR3 here is CASQSGYTF. CDR3 nucleotides: TGTGCCAGCCAATCCGGCTACACCTTC.

This chain links TRBV3-1 (or the pseudogene TRBV3-2) with TRBJ1-4, with D possibly matching TRBD1 (6 bases). In germline, CDR1 is LGHDT, CDR2 YNNKEL (reference sequence). Trimming pared 4 bases from V and 0 bases from J, leaving 9 bases between. CDR3 size: 15 residues. DNA for the CDR3: TGTGCCAGCAGCCCGGGGGGCGCAACTAATGAAAAACTGTTTTTT. This gives the protein CASSPGGATNEKLFF.

The chain recombines TRBV5-4 with TRBJ1-3; weak D call: TRBD1 (6 bases). CDR1 and CDR2 (germline): SGHNT, YYREEE (reference sequence). The CDR3 runs to 15 residues. V lost 0 bases and J 3 bases, leaving 10 bases between the germline ends. This CDR3 reads CASSLVGAGGNTIYF. The DNA for the CDR3 is TGTGCCAGCAGCTTGGTGGGGGCTGGTGGAAACACCATATATTTT.

This clone was observed a handful of times. CDR3 bases: TGTGCCTGGAGTCTGGGGACTAGCGGGGTCGGGGAGCTGTTTTTT. This encodes CAWSLGTSGVGELFF. This rearrangement joins TRBV30 to TRBJ2-2, with TRBD2 matching 13 bases. Germline CDR1 and CDR2: GTSNPN and SVGIG (reference sequence). This CDR3 is 15 amino acids long. Trimming cost V 2 bases and J 7 bases; bases outside gene matches: 4.